Below, 31 T cell receptor beta chains from the same sample are listed, as sequenced in a study of human T cells and chemical hapten exposure. TCRdb passed the RACE reads through MiXCR, listing each CDR3 protein once. The sample contains 300,000 to 450,000 distinct CDR3 sequences, 5.1% of which appear only once. Time point of the sample: pre-sensitization, week 0. The treatment denotes: therapeutic diphenylcyclopropenone sensitization with weekly scalp DPC. Material: whole blood, obtained in connection with sensitization to the hapten diphenylcyclopropenone (DPC). Receptors were obtained from a woman aged 45-60 years with alopecia areata. Some clones in this sample may be carry-over from other donors' samples.

This clonotype was counted many times. This sequence joins TRBV9 and TRBJ2-6; 7 bases agree with TRBD1. The CDR3 runs to 20 residues. Trimming removed 3 bases from V and 0 bases from J; junction bases left unmatched: 15. Germline loops: CDR1 SGDLS, CDR2 YYNGEE. The CDR3 loop is CASSAELGQIKSSGANVLTF. The CDR3 bases are TGTGCCAGCAGCGCCGAGCTGGGACAGATAAAGAGCTCTGGGGCCAACGTCCTGACTTTC. Drawing the rest from reference TRBV9 and TRBJ2-6, the complete variable domain is DSGVTQTPKHLITATGQRVTLRCSPRSGDLSVYWYQQSLDQGLQFLIQYYNGEERAKGNILERFSAQQFPDLHSELNLSSLELGDSALYFCASSAELGQIKSSGANVLTFGAGSRLTVL.

The genes are TRBV10-3 and TRBJ1-2, with D unresolved. CDR1 is ENHRY, CDR2 SYGVKD, per germline. V was trimmed by 0 bases and J by 4 bases, leaving 18 bases between them. The CDR3 consists of 17 residues. CDR3 nucleotide sequence: TGTGCCATCAGTGAGTCGGGAGCGGGCCCTCTTTCCTATGGCTACACCTTC. Its translation: CAISESGAGPLSYGYTF.

V gene TRBV19 combines with J gene TRBJ2-7; a possible D gene is TRBD1 (6 bases). Per germline, CDR1 LNHDA and CDR2 SQIVND (reference sequence). This CDR3 is 12 amino acids long. V lost 3 bases and J 6 bases, leaving 9 bases between the germline ends. The chain's CDR3 is CASSMGASEQYF. The CDR3 DNA follows: TGTGCCAGTAGTATGGGGGCCAGCGAGCAGTACTTC.

This chain links TRBV12-3 or TRBV12-4 with TRBJ1-6; D gene unclear. The germline V and J ends were trimmed by 3 bases and 9 bases, with 9 bases remaining between them. The CDR3 has 13 residues. The CDR3 sequence is CASSFLGISPLHF. The CDR3 DNA is TGTGCCAGCAGTTTCTTGGGGATTTCACCCCTCCACTTT.

This clonotype appeared many times. The chain combines TRBV20-1 with TRBJ2-2, with 7 bases lining up with TRBD1. Germline loops: CDR1 DFQATT, CDR2 SNEGSKA (reference sequence). Losses at the gene ends were 3 bases for V and 0 bases for J; bases not matched to a gene: 4. This CDR3 has 15 amino acids. The CDR3 DNA reads TGCAGTGCTAGGCGACAGGGCGCGAACACCGGGGAGCTGTTTTTT. It encodes CSARRQGANTGELFF.

This clonotype was counted many times. CDR3 amino acids: CASSMGPNTEAFF. The CDR3 DNA sequence: TGCGCCAGCAGCATGGGACCGAACACTGAAGCTTTCTTT. The rearrangement uses TRBV5-1 and TRBJ1-1; tentative D call: TRBD1 (5 bases). Trimming pared 4 bases from V and 1 base from J, leaving 8 bases between. The germline V gene has CDR1 SGHRS and CDR2 YFSETQ. There are 13 residues in the CDR3.

This clonotype was observed a few times. The rearrangement links TRBV3-1 to TRBJ2-4, with a weak D call TRBD2 (6 bases). V dropped 0 bases and J dropped 0 bases, with 12 bases sitting between them. This CDR3 spans 17 amino acids. CDR1 and CDR2 from the germline V gene are LGHDT and YNNKEL (reference sequence). DNA for the CDR3: TGTGCCAGCAGCCAAGATCCAGCGGAGGGAGCCAAAAACATTCAGTACTTC. Translation gives CASSQDPAEGAKNIQYF.

J is TRBJ1-2 and V is TRBV5-1, with D possibly being TRBD1 (5 bases). V was pared by 4 bases and J by 7 bases, with 11 bases between. The germline gives CDR1 SGHRS, CDR2 YFSETQ. CDR3 length equals 12 residues. The CDR3 coding sequence is TGCGCCAGCAGCGGCGGGGCAAGTGGCTACACCTTC. Its protein is CASSGGASGYTF.

This clonotype was found many times. The chain couples TRBV12-5 to TRBJ2-1; D is unresolved. Trimming removed 5 bases from V and 7 bases from J, with 6 bases in between. Germline V CDR1 and CDR2: LGHNT, FRNRAP. The CDR3 runs 11 residues. For the CDR3, the DNA is TGTGCTAGTGGTCTGGGGAATGAGCAGTTCTTC. Encoded protein: CASGLGNEQFF.

This clonotype was detected a few times. The chain uses TRBV12-3 or TRBV12-4 and TRBJ2-3; D not resolved. The CDR3 covers 13 residues. The ends were cut back, 7 bases at V and 2 bases at J, with 10 bases in the middle. CDR3 in amino acids: CASTLSLTDTQYF. CDR3 bases: TGTGCCAGCACCCTGAGCCTCACAGATACGCAGTATTTT.

This clonotype was seen repeatedly, ten times or more. This chain links TRBV4-3 with TRBJ2-1; a possible D gene is TRBD2 (5 bases). Germline assignment: CDR1 LGHNA and CDR2 YSLEER. The CDR3 runs to 12 residues. V was cut by 0 bases and J by 15 bases, with 12 bases left in between. The CDR3 loop reads CASSQEATEGFF. CDR3 in DNA: TGCGCCAGCAGCCAAGAGGCAACCGAGGGGTTCTTC.

This clonotype was counted many times. V gene TRBV5-1 combines with J gene TRBJ1-2; the D gene is possibly TRBD1 (6 bases). CDR3 length: 16 residues. The germline V gene has CDR1 SGHRS and CDR2 YFSETQ. The V end lost 2 bases, the J end lost 8 bases, and 22 bases lay between the germline ends. CDR3 DNA sequence: TGCGCCAGCAGCTTACCCCGGTCAGGGGAGAGTCCGGGCTACACCTTC. This translates into CASSLPRSGESPGYTF.

This clonotype was found a few times. The chain combines TRBV7-2 with TRBJ2-5; 8 bases are shared with TRBD2. The length of the CDR3 is 14 residues. Losses at the gene ends were 7 bases for V and 6 bases for J; bases not matched to a gene: 10. The germline V gene encodes CDR1 SGHTA and CDR2 FQGNSA. CDR3 coding DNA: TGTGCCAGCACCTCCCGGGGGGGCGCGCAGACCCAGTACTTC. Amino acid sequence: CASTSRGGAQTQYF.

V usage is TRBV4-3 and J usage is TRBJ1-5; D not certain. The V end was cut by 0 bases, the J end by 3 bases, with 9 bases between. This CDR3 contains 15 residues. The germline V gene has CDR1 LGHNA and CDR2 YSLEER. The CDR3 is CASSQDYGYNQPQHF. In DNA, the CDR3 is TGCGCCAGCAGCCAAGATTATGGGTACAATCAGCCCCAGCATTTT.

In DNA, the CDR3 is TGTGCCAGCAGTTTACGGGTGCTCGATCAGCCCCAGCATTTT. It encodes CASSLRVLDQPQHF. The chain links TRBV12-3 or TRBV12-4 to TRBJ1-5, with unresolved D. Between the trimmed V and J ends, which lost 2 bases and 5 bases, there was a span of 10 bases. This CDR3 has 14 amino acids.

About this clonotype itself: This may be a read error: a much more frequent sequence differs by one nucleotide. J is TRBJ2-5 and V is TRBV12-3 or TRBV12-4; D remains ambiguous. This CDR3 contains 11 residues. DNA for the CDR3: TGTCCCAGCAGTCAGCTAGAGACCCAGTACTTC. Its translation: CPSSQLETQYF.

This clonotype was picked up many times. The chain links TRBV18 to TRBJ2-7; the D gene is possibly TRBD2 (5 bases). The length of the CDR3 is 15 residues. Trimming stripped 3 bases from V and 1 base from J, with 13 bases between. Germline V gene data show CDR1 as KGHSH and CDR2 as LQKENI. The CDR3 region has the DNA TGTGCCAGCTCACCGGAGGCGGCTTTATCCTACGAGCAGTACTTC. Its translation is CASSPEAALSYEQYF.

V usage is TRBV20-1 and J usage is TRBJ2-1, with 8 bases matching TRBD2. CDR3 length equals 14 residues. From germline, CDR1 is DFQATT and CDR2 SNEGSKA (reference sequence). Trimming at V came to 0 bases and at J to 8 bases, leaving 6 bases not matched to a gene. The CDR3 protein is CSARDFGTRYEQFF. CDR3 coding DNA: TGCAGTGCTAGAGATTTCGGGACTAGATATGAGCAGTTCTTC.

This clonotype has ten or more counts. The chain joins TRBV7-9 to TRBJ2-2; D is unresolved. The CDR3 runs 13 residues. V was pared by 2 bases and J by 8 bases, with 9 bases between. Germline V gene data show CDR1 as SEHNR and CDR2 as FQNEAQ (reference sequence). The CDR3 nucleotides read TGTGCCAGCAGCTTACACGCTGAGGGGGAGCTGTTTTTT. It translates to CASSLHAEGELFF.

V and J are TRBV18 and TRBJ1-1, with a tentative D call TRBD1 (5 bases). The CDR3 runs to 15 residues. The germline V and J ends were trimmed by 3 bases and 1 base, with 12 bases remaining between them. Germline V CDR1 and CDR2: KGHSH, LQKENI. The CDR3 loop reads CASSPSAQGNTEAFF. CDR3 sequence (DNA): TGTGCCAGCTCACCGTCAGCCCAGGGGAACACTGAAGCTTTCTTT.

The rearrangement links TRBV7-8 to TRBJ2-1; TRBD2 matches at 9 bases. V was pared by 5 bases and J by 5 bases, with 7 bases of the junction left unmatched. The CDR3 has 15 residues. Per the germline V gene, CDR1 is SGHVS and CDR2 is FQNEAQ. CDR3 in amino acids: CASSQWRGGNNEQFF. The CDR3 bases are TGTGCCAGCAGCCAGTGGCGGGGGGGTAACAATGAGCAGTTCTTC.

This clonotype was counted a few times. The V gene is TRBV10-3, the J gene TRBJ2-3, with 8 bases that match TRBD2. The length of the CDR3 is 15 residues. The ends lost 3 bases at V and 4 bases at J; junction bases unmatched: 6. CDR1 is ENHRY, CDR2 SYGVKD, per germline. Here the CDR3 reads CAISEKAGVSDTQYF. The CDR3 region has the DNA TGTGCCATCAGTGAAAAAGCGGGAGTGTCAGATACGCAGTATTTT.

In its sample, this clonotype was seen many times. The chain recombines TRBV16 with TRBJ1-6, with 7 bases fitting TRBD1. Looked up from germline, CDR1 is KGHSY and CDR2 is FQNENV. The CDR3 runs 15 residues. The junction had 3 bases not matched to a gene; V was cut back by 3 bases and J by 4 bases. CDR3 DNA: TGTGCCAGCAGCCACTCGGGACAGTATAATTCACCCCTCCACTTT. This sequence encodes CASSHSGQYNSPLHF.

This clonotype was seen only a few times. V usage is TRBV20-1 and J usage is TRBJ2-7; 11 bases fit TRBD2. The germline gives CDR1 DFQATT, CDR2 SNEGSKA (reference sequence). The length of the CDR3 is 15 residues. J lost 1 base, V lost 6 bases, and 8 bases had no gene match. The CDR3: CSARYSGRDSYEQYF. The CDR3 coding sequence is TGCAGTGCGCGTTATAGCGGGAGGGATTCCTACGAGCAGTACTTC.

A remark on this clonotype: A much larger clone lies a single base off, so this may be a read error. V and J are TRBV5-6 and TRBJ2-1; TRBD2 matches at 11 bases. CDR1 and CDR2 from the germline V gene are SGHDT and YYEEEE. This CDR3 contains 16 residues. CDR3 loop: CASSLMTSGAYDEQFF. CDR3 coding DNA: TGTGCCAGCAGCTTGATGACTAGCGGGGCCTACGATGAGCAGTTCTTC.

In this sample, this clonotype turned up many times. The CDR3 protein is CASSQDRASGGALTDTQYF. The DNA for the CDR3 is TGTGCCAGCAGCCAAGATCGGGCTAGCGGGGGGGCCCTGACAGATACGCAGTATTTT. V usage is TRBV4-2 and J usage is TRBJ2-3; 12 bases are shared with TRBD2. V was pared by 0 bases and J by 3 bases, with 10 bases of the junction left unmatched. The CDR3 runs 19 residues. Germline values: CDR1 LGHNA, CDR2 YNFKEQ.

V and J are TRBV6-6 and TRBJ1-2; TRBD1 might be the D (6 bases). This CDR3 has 14 amino acids. Germline CDR1 MNHNY, CDR2 SVGAGI (reference sequence). The V end was cut by 2 bases, the J end by 2 bases, with 9 bases between. The CDR3 loop reads CASSYPTGNYGYTF. For the CDR3, the DNA is TGTGCCAGCAGTTACCCCACAGGGAACTATGGCTACACCTTC.

This clonotype turned up a few times. The gene calls are TRBV6-5 and TRBJ1-5; 8 nucleotides align to TRBD1. Unmatched junction bases numbered 11, after V lost 7 bases and J lost 6 bases. CDR3 length: 15 residues. Germline assignment: CDR1 MNHEY and CDR2 SVGAGI. CDR3 DNA: TGTGCCAGCAAATCTTACGGACAGGGAGGTCAGCCCCAGCATTTT. It translates to CASKSYGQGGQPQHF.

This chain links TRBV27 with TRBJ1-6; perhaps TRBD1 as D (5 bases). In germline, CDR1 is MNHEY, CDR2 SMNVEV (reference sequence). This CDR3 has 13 residues. V lost 6 bases and J lost 10, with 13 bases in between. CDR3 sequence: CASSSGRWSPLHF. The CDR3 DNA is TGTGCCAGCAGCTCAGGGCGATGGTCACCCCTCCACTTT.

The V and J genes are TRBV5-6 and TRBJ1-3, with TRBD1 identical over 9 bases. CDR1 is SGHDT and CDR2 is YYEEEE in the germline V gene. There are 14 residues in the CDR3. Trimming took 4 bases from V and 2 from J; bases not matched to a gene: 1. CDR3 DNA: TGTGCCAGCAGCGGGACAGGGACTGGAAACACCATATATTTT. Translated: CASSGTGTGNTIYF.

The rearrangement uses TRBV7-8 and TRBJ1-2; maybe TRBD1 (6 bases). Germline V lookup: CDR1 SGHVS, CDR2 FQNEAQ. This CDR3 is 14 amino acids long. V was shortened by 3 bases and J by 8 bases, with 16 bases between the two germline ends. The CDR3 spells CASSLGGRDQGYTF. DNA for the CDR3: TGTGCCAGCAGCTTGGGGGGCAGGGACCAAGGCTACACCTTC.